This T cell receptor (beta chain) was identified during a study of blood T cell repertoires in COVID-19. Whole-study context: Donors in the United States, Italy and Spain gave samples during acute or convalescent COVID-19.

This clone occurred once. Sequenced by immunoSEQ multiplex PCR; TCRdb stores in-frame clones only, minus some. The data contain around 180,000 clones, around 86% of them seen just once; the ten biggest clones take up less than 3%. The V and J ends lost 3 bases and 4 bases respectively, with 9 bases between them. In germline, CDR1 is MDHEN, CDR2 SYDVKM. The CDR3 contains 14 residues. The sample consisted of peripheral blood. The source of this sequence is a woman in her twenties or thirties with active or convalescent COVID-19. The chain is built from TRBV28 and TRBJ1-4; D may be TRBD1 (5 bases). The CDR3 spells CASSFRVINEKLFF. The CDR3 bases are TGTGCCAGCAGTTTCAGGGTTATTAATGAAAAACTGTTTTTT.